This TCR beta chain came from a study of technical replicates of blood from four donors. Germline V CDR1 and CDR2: SGHDN, FVKESK. V dropped 4 bases and J dropped 10 bases, with 14 bases sitting between them. The length of the CDR3 is 14 residues. Assay used: immunoSEQ multiplex PCR; TCRdb lists only in-frame clones, some missing. Among around 73,000 clones listed, 85% to 95% were seen once. The chain is built from TRBV14 and TRBJ1-6; a weak D match, TRBD1 (6 bases). Sequenced: PBMCs. This TCR was sampled from a human donor in good health. Some clones in this sample may be carry-over from other donors' samples. CDR3 nucleotides: TGTGCCAGCAGCCTAGGGGGAATTGACTCACCCCTCCACTTT. This gives the protein CASSLGGIDSPLHF.